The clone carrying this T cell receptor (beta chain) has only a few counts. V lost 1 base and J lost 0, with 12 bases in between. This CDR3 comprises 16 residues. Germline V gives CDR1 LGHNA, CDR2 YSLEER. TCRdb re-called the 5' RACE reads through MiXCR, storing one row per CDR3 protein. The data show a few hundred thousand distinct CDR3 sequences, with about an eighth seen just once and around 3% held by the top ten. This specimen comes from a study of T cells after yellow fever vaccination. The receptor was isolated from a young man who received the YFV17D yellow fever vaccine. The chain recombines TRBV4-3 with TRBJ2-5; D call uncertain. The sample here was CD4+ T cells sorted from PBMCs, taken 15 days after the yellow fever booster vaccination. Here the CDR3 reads CASSQGTHWYQETQYF. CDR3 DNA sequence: TGCGCCAGCAGCCAAGGGACCCACTGGTACCAAGAGACCCAGTACTTC.